Below are 18 T cell receptor beta chains sequenced from a single sample in a study of T-cell reconstitution after alpha-beta-depleted transplantation in children. TCRbeta library construction was performed incorporating unique molecular identifiers. TCRdb re-called the PCR reads with MiXCR, one entry per CDR3 protein. The table includes approximately 70,000 distinct CDR3 sequences, around 4.7% detected once. Sequencing was performed on PBMCs, mostly from graft donor cells, taken 180 days after TCRalphabeta/CD19-depleted stem cell transplant. Receptors were obtained from a boy younger than two who had a stem cell transplant for acute myeloid leukemia, so the T cells may come from the graft donor.

This clonotype was detected many times. J is TRBJ2-7 and V is TRBV5-1, with a weak D call TRBD1 (6 bases). Looked up from germline, CDR1 is SGHRS and CDR2 is YFSETQ. V was pared by 4 bases and J by 2 bases, with 13 bases between. The CDR3 has 14 amino acids. This CDR3 reads CASSLRTAAYEQYF. The CDR3 DNA sequence: TGCGCCAGCAGCCTGCGGACAGCCGCCTACGAGCAGTACTTC. The full variable domain, its missing parts supplied by reference TRBV5-1 and TRBJ2-7, is KAGVTQTPRYLIKTRGQQVTLSCSPISGHRSVSWYQQTPGQGLQFLFEYFSETQRNKGNFPGRFSGRQFSNSRSEMNVSTLELGDSALYLCASSLRTAAYEQYFGPGTRLTVT.

This clonotype was recorded many times. The chain uses TRBV12-3 or TRBV12-4 and TRBJ2-7, with 9 bases matching TRBD1. The CDR3 is made up of 13 amino acids. V dropped 7 bases and J dropped 8; count of bases not matched to a gene: 9. The DNA of the CDR3 is TGTGCCAGCAATTTTGGACAGGGGTCGAAGCAGTACTTC. Encoded protein: CASNFGQGSKQYF.

This clonotype was counted ten times or more. The V gene is TRBV4-3, the J gene TRBJ1-5, with a weak D call TRBD1 (5 bases). Germline CDR1 LGHNA, CDR2 YSLEER. The ends were cut back, 4 bases at V and 5 bases at J, with 15 bases in the middle. This CDR3 spans 15 amino acids. The CDR3 loop reads CASSLSRGTDQPQHF. CDR3 in DNA: TGCGCCAGCAGCCTAAGCCGGGGGACGGATCAGCCCCAGCATTTT.

There are many counts of this clonotype. The chain joins TRBV20-1 to TRBJ1-1, with unresolved D. The CDR3 is 15 amino acids. CDR1 and CDR2 from the germline V gene are DFQATT and SNEGSKA (reference sequence). Trimming took 0 bases from V and 1 from J, leaving 12 bases between them. The CDR3 is CSARDPESANTEAFF. CDR3 sequence (DNA): TGCAGTGCTAGAGATCCGGAATCAGCGAACACTGAAGCTTTCTTT.

This clonotype was picked up many times. The genes are TRBV7-9 and TRBJ1-2; 11 nucleotides agree with TRBD1. The germline V gene encodes CDR1 SEHNR and CDR2 FQNEAQ (reference sequence). The length of the CDR3 is 17 residues. V shed 4 bases, J shed 7 bases, and the junction held 14 bases outside the gene matches. CDR3 sequence reads: CASSSLPGQGDLRGYTF. In DNA form, the CDR3 reads TGTGCCAGCAGCTCCCTACCGGGACAGGGGGATTTACGTGGCTACACCTTC.

This clonotype was seen only a few times. This chain connects TRBV6-1 to TRBJ2-2; D is perhaps TRBD2 (7 bases). The V gene lost 9 bases and the J gene lost 0 bases, with 20 bases spanning the gap. Germline CDR1 reads MNHNS; CDR2 reads SASEGT. The CDR3 is 17 amino acids. The CDR3 here is CASTRTRRGPNTGELFF. The CDR3 DNA follows: TGTGCCAGTACGAGGACGAGGCGGGGGCCGAACACCGGGGAGCTGTTTTTT.

This clonotype was observed at least ten times. This rearrangement joins TRBV20-1 to TRBJ2-1; possible D gene TRBD2, 5 bases. The CDR3 is made up of 13 amino acids. V was trimmed by 6 bases and J by 6 bases, leaving 15 bases between them. In germline, CDR1 is DFQATT, CDR2 SNEGSKA (reference sequence). In DNA form, the CDR3 reads TGCAGTGCAGAGGACTCAAACTTCAATGAGCAGTTCTTC. This codes for CSAEDSNFNEQFF.

Ten or more counts support this clonotype. The chain carries TRBV6-2 or TRBV6-3 and TRBJ2-7; D unresolved. The CDR3 consists of 11 residues. Trimming cost V 6 bases and J 4 bases, with 7 bases left between them. Germline V gene sequence: CDR1 MNHEY, CDR2 SVGEGT. CDR3 loop: CASSTLYEQYF. Here the CDR3 DNA reads TGTGCCAGCAGCACACTTTACGAGCAGTACTTC.

This clonotype was counted at least ten times. V and J are TRBV4-1 and TRBJ2-1; the match to TRBD2 covers 7 bases. V dropped 7 bases and J dropped 0; count of bases not matched to a gene: 27. This CDR3 region has 22 residues. CDR1 and CDR2 (germline): MGHRA, YSYEKL. CDR3 nucleotides: TGCGCCAGCACCGCAAGATGGTCCGAGGGTAGCGGGTCTTTAAGCTCCTACAATGAGCAGTTCTTC. Protein: CASTARWSEGSGSLSSYNEQFF.

This clonotype came up many times. This sequence joins TRBV29-1 and TRBJ2-4, with 7 bases matching TRBD1. Germline assignment: CDR1 SQVTM and CDR2 ANQGSEA. V lost 6 bases, J lost 6 bases, and 11 bases stayed unmatched. The CDR3 is made up of 14 amino acids. CDR3 in amino acids: CSVLTGPSLNIQYF. CDR3 DNA sequence: TGCAGCGTCCTGACAGGGCCCTCCCTAAACATTCAGTACTTC.

The rearrangement uses TRBV4-2 and TRBJ2-7; 8 positions match TRBD2. Germline values: CDR1 LGHNA, CDR2 YNFKEQ. There are 15 residues in the CDR3. V shed 4 bases, J shed 4 bases, and the junction held 9 bases outside the gene matches. The CDR3 reads CASSPGLPGGYEQYF. In nucleotides, the CDR3 is TGTGCCAGCAGCCCCGGACTCCCGGGGGGGTACGAGCAGTACTTC.

This clonotype was counted at least ten times. The V and J genes are TRBV20-1 and TRBJ1-5; D may be TRBD1 (6 bases). CDR3 length: 15 amino acids. The germline CDR1 and CDR2 sequences are DFQATT and SNEGSKA (reference sequence). Trimming pared 0 bases from V and 6 bases from J, leaving 15 bases between. As DNA, the CDR3 is TGCAGTGCTAGAGATGCCGGGGGCGCGGGTCAGCCCCAGCATTTT. Its protein is CSARDAGGAGQPQHF.

Judged by abundance, this clonotype is medium-sized. The J gene is TRBJ1-4, the V gene TRBV7-9; D gene ambiguous. Between the trimmed V and J ends, which lost 5 bases and 10 bases, there was a span of 17 bases. The germline V gene has CDR1 SEHNR and CDR2 FQNEAQ (reference sequence). This CDR3 has 14 residues. Here the CDR3 DNA reads TGTGCCAGCAGCCCGGACCGCCGAATGGCAAAACTGTTTTTT. This translates into CASSPDRRMAKLFF.

This clonotype was detected ten times or more. The chain carries TRBV5-5 and TRBJ2-5, with 7 positions matching TRBD1. CDR3 size: 14 residues. The V gene's germline CDR1 is SGHKS and CDR2 YYEKEE (reference sequence). Trimming took 2 bases from V and 3 from J; bases not matched to a gene: 4. For the CDR3, the DNA is TGTGCCAGCAGCTTTTGGACAGGTGAAGAGACCCAGTACTTC. This gives the protein CASSFWTGEETQYF.

This clonotype has at least ten counts. The chain couples TRBV6-5 to TRBJ1-2; D gene unclear. The V and J ends lost 2 bases and 0 bases respectively, with 13 bases between them. This CDR3 is 16 amino acids long. Per germline, CDR1 MNHEY and CDR2 SVGAGI. For the CDR3, the DNA is TGTGCCAGCAGTTACAGTGCACAGCCTCCTAACTATGGCTACACCTTC. Encoded protein: CASSYSAQPPNYGYTF.

This clonotype was found many times. This chain connects TRBV2 to TRBJ2-5; no reliable D call. Trimming removed 5 bases from V and 1 base from J, with 8 bases in between. CDR1 SNHLY and CDR2 FYNNEI come from the germline V gene. CDR3 length equals 13 residues. The CDR3 reads CASSRESQETQYF. CDR3 sequence (DNA): TGTGCCAGCAGTAGGGAATCCCAAGAGACCCAGTACTTC.

In regard to this clonotype: A much larger clonotype is one base distant, so this may be a read error. V usage is TRBV2 and J usage is TRBJ2-7; either TRBD1 or TRBD2 may supply D (5 bases each). The CDR3 is made up of 15 amino acids. Germline loops: CDR1 SNHLY, CDR2 FYNNEI. The CDR3 loop reads CASIPSGDPTYQQYV. Written as DNA, the CDR3 is TGTGCCAGCATCCCCTCCGGGGACCCCACCTACCAGCAGTACGTC.

This clonotype was observed many times. The rearrangement joins TRBV6-5 to TRBJ1-1, with TRBD1 as a possible D gene (5 bases). The V and J ends lost 0 bases and 1 base respectively, with 6 bases between them. CDR1 and CDR2 from the germline V gene are MNHEY and SVGAGI. The CDR3 has 14 residues. The CDR3 DNA reads as TGTGCCAGCAGTTACTCAACAGGGAACACTGAAGCTTTCTTT. Translation gives CASSYSTGNTEAFF.